The T cell receptor (beta chain) described here comes from a study of identifying expanded T cells in peripheral blood. A note on this clone: As yet, its antigen is unknown.

General study findings and limits: Roughly 2-week clone count variance significantly increased as total template count grew. Differentially abundant clones: roughly 1.2 between replicates, just under 17 at about two weeks, around 20 at four.

Clones were read by immunoSEQ multiplex PCR, and TCRdb kept only the in-frame ones, dropping some. The data contain roughly 90,000 clones, roughly 85% of them singletons. Germline values: CDR1 LGHNA, CDR2 YSLEER. There are 14 residues in the CDR3. V lost 3 bases to trimming and J lost 3 bases; unmatched junction nucleotides: 2. The material sequenced was blood. The source is a person aged 18-69 years in good health. V gene TRBV4-3 combines with J gene TRBJ1-5; TRBD1 matches at 7 bases. The CDR3 DNA is TGCGCCAGCAGCCATGACAGGGACAATCAGCCCCAGCATTTT. It yields the protein CASSHDRDNQPQHF.